This T cell receptor (beta chain) is drawn from a study of T cell responses to AZD1222 COVID-19 vaccine. The study, taken as a whole, reports: Clonal diversity may have been underestimated in mostly white British donors.

Germline values: CDR1 MNHEY, CDR2 SMNVEV (reference sequence). CDR3 size: 12 residues. V lost 6 bases to trimming and J lost 3 bases, with 9 bases between them. The protocol was immunoSEQ multiplex PCR, while the TCRdb copy is restricted to in-frame clones and leaves out a portion. The sample records 95,000 to 100,000 clones, about 90% being singletons. On this clone itself: Antigen unknown.

Specimen: peripheral blood, collected 28 days after the second AZD1222 dose. This TCR was sampled from an adult who received the AZD1222 COVID-19 vaccine. The chain links TRBV27 to TRBJ2-7, with D unclear. The CDR3 DNA sequence: TGTGCCAGCAGGGGGTCTGGCTACGAGCAGTACTTC. Protein: CASRGSGYEQYF.